This TCR beta chain was sequenced during a study of metastatic and nonmetastatic thyroid tumors. Study information: It was across blood and tumor or nodule tissue from malignant and benign thyroid patients that repertoires were compared. The study, taken as a whole, reports: For both blood and tumor, malignant thyroid tumors reportedly showed significantly higher TCR beta diversity than benign nodules did.

J gave up 9 bases and V 6 bases, and 8 bases lay outside the gene matches. There are 15 residues in the CDR3. The germline gives CDR1 MNHEY, CDR2 SVGEGT. Thyroid surgery was performed in patients who had received no treatment beforehand. Original processing methods: In papillary thyroid cancer, a distant-metastasis classifier was built using CDR3 differences across clinicopathological groups. TCRdb re-clonotyped the PCR reads through MiXCR. The V and J calls here are based on TCRdb, not the publication. The sample has around 15,000 clones, approximately 20% seen once; the top ten hold about a fifth. For this clone: The target antigen is unknown.

The V and J genes are TRBV6-2 or TRBV6-3 and TRBJ2-1; 13 bases fit TRBD2. The source is a female donor with papillary thyroid cancer or a benign thyroid nodule (not recorded which). Some clones in this sample may be carry-over from other donors' samples. Sequenced: adjacent normal tissue. The CDR3 DNA is TGTGCCAGCAGCCTCTTAGGACTAGCGGGAGTTGAGCAGTTCTTC. This gives the protein CASSLLGLAGVEQFF.